These 10 T cell receptor beta chains share one sample of origin, sequenced in a study of blood T cell repertoires in COVID-19. Clones were read by immunoSEQ multiplex PCR, and TCRdb kept only the in-frame ones, dropping some. The sample has about 140,000 clones; 80% to 90% are singletons. The sequencing input was peripheral blood. Receptor source: a woman aged 55-70 years with acute or convalescent COVID-19.

The V and J genes are TRBV6-4 and TRBJ2-5, with D maybe TRBD2 (6 bases). The germline V gene has CDR1 MRHNA and CDR2 SNTAGT. The CDR3 has 16 residues. V lost 0 bases and J lost 5, with 16 bases in between. The DNA for the CDR3 is TGTGCCAGCAGTGACTCGTCCTTCGGAGGGCCGGAGACCCAGTACTTC. Translation: CASSDSSFGGPETQYF.

The DNA for the CDR3 is TGTGCCAGTAGTCTTGATATAGAAATACATGGCTACACCTTC. Amino acid sequence: CASSLDIEIHGYTF. This chain connects TRBV19 to TRBJ1-2; D call uncertain. The CDR3 has 14 amino acids. The germline V gene has CDR1 LNHDA and CDR2 SQIVND (reference sequence). Deletions cut 5 bases from V and 6 bases from J, with 16 bases between. Together with reference TRBV19 and TRBJ1-2, the CDR3 gives the full variable domain: DGGITQSPKYLFRKEGQNVTLSCEQNLNHDAMYWYRQDPGQGLRLIYYSQIVNDFQKGDIAEGYSVSREKKESFPLTVTSAQKNPTAFYLCASSLDIEIHGYTFGSGTRLTVV.

The gene calls are TRBV7-2 and TRBJ2-1, with TRBD2 identical over 8 bases. Unmatched junction bases numbered 7, after V lost 1 base and J lost 8 bases. This CDR3 has 15 amino acids. The germline gives CDR1 SGHTA, CDR2 FQGNSA. CDR3 amino acids: CASSLGGTSAYEQFF. CDR3 nucleotide sequence: TGTGCCAGCAGCTTAGGGGGGACTAGTGCCTATGAGCAGTTCTTC.

The chain uses TRBV5-6 and TRBJ1-5; 11 bases match TRBD1. V lost 3 bases, J lost 2 bases, and 4 bases stayed unmatched. The CDR3 contains 16 residues. Germline V gives CDR1 SGHDT, CDR2 YYEEEE. Here the CDR3 reads CASSWTGGAGNQPQHF. DNA of the CDR3: TGTGCCAGCAGCTGGACAGGGGGCGCGGGCAATCAGCCCCAGCATTTT.

The chain uses TRBV7-2 and TRBJ1-1; tentatively, D is TRBD1 (6 bases). The CDR3 is 16 residues long. The ends were cut back, 5 bases at V and 0 bases at J, with 16 bases in the middle. Germline assignment: CDR1 SGHTA and CDR2 FQGNSA. CDR3: CASSKNSPGVNTEAFF. Written as DNA, the CDR3 is TGTGCCAGCAGCAAAAATTCCCCAGGGGTGAACACTGAAGCTTTCTTT.

The CDR3 loop is CASSLAWQGADTQYF. CDR3 DNA sequence: TGTGCCAGCAGCTTAGCATGGCAGGGCGCAGATACGCAGTATTTT. The chain carries TRBV7-2 and TRBJ2-3; D perhaps matches TRBD1 (5 bases). From germline, CDR1 is SGHTA and CDR2 FQGNSA. V dropped 0 bases and J dropped 4 bases, with 11 bases sitting between them. The CDR3 is 15 amino acids.

The chain recombines TRBV7-2 with TRBJ1-2, with 10 nucleotides matching TRBD1. CDR3 length: 16 amino acids. The V and J ends lost 0 bases and 1 base, in that order; junction bases with no gene match: 2. Germline CDR1 reads SGHTA; CDR2 reads FQGNSA. DNA of the CDR3: TGTGCCAGCAGCTTAGCGACAGGGGGCAATAACTATGGCTACACCTTC. Translated: CASSLATGGNNYGYTF.

This clone appeared a few times. The chain recombines TRBV18 with TRBJ1-5, with D perhaps matching TRBD1 (6 bases). The V end was cut by 1 base, the J end by 5 bases, with 6 bases between. Germline V lookup: CDR1 KGHSH, CDR2 LQKENI. CDR3 length: 13 residues. CDR3 sequence (DNA): TGTGCCAGCTCACCACAGGGGGATCAGCCCCAGCATTTT. This translates into CASSPQGDQPQHF.

This chain uses TRBV2 with TRBJ2-5; D not resolved. CDR1 is SNHLY, CDR2 FYNNEI, per germline. V lost 6 bases to trimming and J lost 1 base, with 9 bases between them. This CDR3 contains 13 residues. The CDR3 protein is CASSLVVQETQYF. The CDR3, as DNA: TGTGCCAGCAGCCTAGTGGTCCAAGAGACCCAGTACTTC.

This rearrangement joins TRBV29-1 to TRBJ1-4; a weak D match, TRBD1 (6 bases). V was clipped by 7 bases and J by 0 bases, with 18 bases between them. Germline V gives CDR1 SQVTM, CDR2 ANQGSEA. CDR3 length: 16 amino acids. Here the CDR3 DNA reads TGCAGCGCCACTAGACAGGACACGGCAACTAATGAAAAACTGTTTTTT. It encodes CSATRQDTATNEKLFF.